The subject of this entry is one TCR beta chain. Described time point: sample taken at primary tumor resection. The sequenced material consisted of unsorted whole RNA from tumor, nontumor lung or frozen PBMC. The data derive from a study of spatial heterogeneity in lung cancer. The overall study: Raw-read counts averaged over ten per unique TCR and UMI combination.

The CDR3 runs to 13 residues. Per germline, CDR1 DFQATT and CDR2 SNEGSKA (reference sequence). With 2 bases clipped from V and 6 bases from J, the junction kept 4 bases outside the gene matches. TCRdb reprocessed the 5' RACE reads via MiXCR and lists one record per CDR3 protein. The data hold 50,000 to 65,000 distinct CDR3 sequences, with around 8.4% observed a single time. Sequenced material: PBMCs, taken at surgery. V is TRBV20-1 and J is TRBJ2-1; 7 bases map to TRBD1. This TCR was sampled from a female donor with early-stage non-small cell lung cancer. The CDR3 nucleotides are TGCAGTGCTAGAAAGGGGGCGGCCAATGAGCAGTTCTTC. It encodes CSARKGAANEQFF.